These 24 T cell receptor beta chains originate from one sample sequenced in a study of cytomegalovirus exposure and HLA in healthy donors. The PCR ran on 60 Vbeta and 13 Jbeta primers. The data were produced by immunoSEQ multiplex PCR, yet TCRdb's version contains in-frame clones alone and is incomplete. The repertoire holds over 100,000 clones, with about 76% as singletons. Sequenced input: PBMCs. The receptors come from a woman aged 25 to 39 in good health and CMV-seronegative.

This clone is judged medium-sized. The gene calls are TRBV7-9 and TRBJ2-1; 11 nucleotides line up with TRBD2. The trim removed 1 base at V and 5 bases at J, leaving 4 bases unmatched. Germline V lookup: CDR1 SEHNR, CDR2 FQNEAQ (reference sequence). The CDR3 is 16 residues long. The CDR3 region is CASSLVGLAVDNEQFF. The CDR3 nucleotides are TGTGCCAGCAGCTTAGTGGGACTAGCGGTGGACAATGAGCAGTTCTTC.

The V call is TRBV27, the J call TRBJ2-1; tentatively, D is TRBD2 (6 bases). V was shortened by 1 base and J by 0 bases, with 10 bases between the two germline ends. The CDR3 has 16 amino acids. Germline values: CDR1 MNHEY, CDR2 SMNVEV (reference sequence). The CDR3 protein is CASSLWGESSYNEQFF. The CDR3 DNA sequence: TGTGCCAGCAGTTTATGGGGGGAGAGCTCCTACAATGAGCAGTTCTTC.

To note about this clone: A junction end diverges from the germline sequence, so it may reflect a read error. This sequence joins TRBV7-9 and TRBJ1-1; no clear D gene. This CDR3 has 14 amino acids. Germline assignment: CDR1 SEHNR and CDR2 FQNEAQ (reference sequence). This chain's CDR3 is CSSRFLGVDTEAFF. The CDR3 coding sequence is TGTTCCAGCAGATTCCTGGGAGTTGACACTGAAGCTTTCTTT.

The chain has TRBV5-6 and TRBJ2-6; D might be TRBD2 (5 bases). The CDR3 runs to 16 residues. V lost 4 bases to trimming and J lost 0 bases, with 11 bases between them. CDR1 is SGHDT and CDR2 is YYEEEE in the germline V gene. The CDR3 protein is CASSTFGGSGANVLTF. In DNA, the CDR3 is TGTGCCAGCAGCACCTTCGGAGGCTCTGGGGCCAACGTCCTGACTTTC.

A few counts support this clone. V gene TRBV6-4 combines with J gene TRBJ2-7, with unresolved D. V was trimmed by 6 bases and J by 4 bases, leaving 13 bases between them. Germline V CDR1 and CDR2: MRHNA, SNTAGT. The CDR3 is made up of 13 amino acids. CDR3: CASREIAAYEQYF. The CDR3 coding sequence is TGTGCCAGCAGAGAGATAGCAGCATACGAGCAGTACTTC.

The CDR3 loop is CASSIRDSYYSTDTQYF. The CDR3 DNA reads as TGTGCCAGTAGTATAAGGGACAGCTACTACTCCACAGATACGCAGTATTTT. The gene calls are TRBV19 and TRBJ2-3, with 7 bases identical to TRBD1. CDR1 is LNHDA, CDR2 SQIVND, per germline (reference sequence). CDR3 length: 17 amino acids. V lost 2 bases to trimming and J lost 2 bases; unmatched junction nucleotides: 10.

The CDR3 nucleotides are TGCGCCAGCAGCGTCTCGGGGGGTAGCAATCAGCCCCAGCATTTT. Protein: CASSVSGGSNQPQHF. The chain links TRBV5-1 to TRBJ1-5; weak D call: TRBD1 (5 bases). Germline V gene data show CDR1 as SGHRS and CDR2 as YFSETQ. V was pared by 4 bases and J by 0 bases, with 11 bases between. This CDR3 is 15 amino acids long.

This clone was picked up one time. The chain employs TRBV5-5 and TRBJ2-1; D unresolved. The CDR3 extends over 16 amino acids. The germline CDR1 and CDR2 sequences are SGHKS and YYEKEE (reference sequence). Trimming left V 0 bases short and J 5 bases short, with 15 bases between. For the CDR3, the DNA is TGTGCCAGCAGCTTGGGAGCCAGGTGGTCCAACAATGAGCAGTTCTTC. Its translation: CASSLGARWSNNEQFF.

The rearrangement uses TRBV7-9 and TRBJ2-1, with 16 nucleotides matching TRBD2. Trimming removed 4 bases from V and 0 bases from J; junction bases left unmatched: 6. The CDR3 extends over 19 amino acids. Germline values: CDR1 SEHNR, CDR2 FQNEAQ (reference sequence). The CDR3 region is CASSSAGTSGRASYNEQFF. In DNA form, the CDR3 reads TGTGCCAGCAGCTCCGCCGGGACTAGCGGGAGGGCCTCCTACAATGAGCAGTTCTTC. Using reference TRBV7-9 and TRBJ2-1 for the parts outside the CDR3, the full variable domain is DTGVSQNPRHKITKRGQNVTFRCDPISEHNRLYWYRQTLGQGPEFLTYFQNEAQLEKSRLLSDRFSAERPKGSFSTLEIQRTEQGDSAMYLCASSSAGTSGRASYNEQFFGPGTRLTVL.

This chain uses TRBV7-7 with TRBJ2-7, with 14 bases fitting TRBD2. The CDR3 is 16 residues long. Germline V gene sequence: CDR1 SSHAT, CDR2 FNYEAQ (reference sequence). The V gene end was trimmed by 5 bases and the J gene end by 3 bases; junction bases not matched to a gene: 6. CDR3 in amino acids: CASSPGLAGEGYEQYF. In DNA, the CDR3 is TGTGCCAGCAGCCCGGGACTAGCGGGAGAGGGCTACGAGCAGTACTTC.

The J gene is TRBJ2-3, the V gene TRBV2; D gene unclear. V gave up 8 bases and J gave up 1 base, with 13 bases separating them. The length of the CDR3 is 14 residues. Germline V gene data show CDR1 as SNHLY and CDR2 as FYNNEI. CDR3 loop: CASRWALGTDTQYF. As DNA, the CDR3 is TGTGCCAGCCGTTGGGCCCTCGGCACAGATACGCAGTATTTT. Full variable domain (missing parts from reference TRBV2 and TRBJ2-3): EPEVTQTPSHQVTQMGQEVILRCVPISNHLYFYWYRQILGQKVEFLVSFYNNEISEKSEIFDDQFSVERPDGSNFTLKIRSTKLEDSAMYFCASRWALGTDTQYFGPGTRLTVL.

The CDR3 nucleotides are TGTGCCAGTAGTATTACTAGCTACTCCTACGAGCAGTACTTC. It encodes CASSITSYSYEQYF. The V gene is TRBV19, the J gene TRBJ2-7; D might be TRBD2 (6 bases). This CDR3 spans 14 amino acids. The germline V gene encodes CDR1 LNHDA and CDR2 SQIVND (reference sequence). V was cut by 3 bases and J by 0 bases, with 9 bases left in between.

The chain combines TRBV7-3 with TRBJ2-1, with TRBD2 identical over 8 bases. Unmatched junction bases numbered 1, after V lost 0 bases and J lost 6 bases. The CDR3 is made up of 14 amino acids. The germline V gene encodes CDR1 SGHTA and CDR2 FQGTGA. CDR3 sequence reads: CASSLTGLANEQFF. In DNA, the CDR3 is TGTGCCAGCAGCTTAACCGGACTAGCCAATGAGCAGTTCTTC.

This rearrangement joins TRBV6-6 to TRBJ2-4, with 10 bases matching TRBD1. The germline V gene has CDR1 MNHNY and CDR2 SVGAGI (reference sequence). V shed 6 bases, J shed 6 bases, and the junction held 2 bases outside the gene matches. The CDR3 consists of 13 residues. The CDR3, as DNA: TGTGCCAGCAGAAGGACAGGGGGAAACATTCAGTACTTC. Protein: CASRRTGGNIQYF.

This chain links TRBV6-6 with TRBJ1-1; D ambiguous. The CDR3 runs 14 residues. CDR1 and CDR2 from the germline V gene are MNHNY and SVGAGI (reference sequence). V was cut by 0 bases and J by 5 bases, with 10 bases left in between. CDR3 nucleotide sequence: TGTGCCAGCAGTTACTCGACGTTGAGGACTGAAGCTTTCTTT. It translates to CASSYSTLRTEAFF.

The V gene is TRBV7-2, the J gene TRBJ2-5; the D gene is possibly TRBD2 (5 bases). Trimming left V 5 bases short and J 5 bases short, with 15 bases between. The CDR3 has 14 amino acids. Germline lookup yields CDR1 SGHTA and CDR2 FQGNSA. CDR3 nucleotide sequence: TGTGCCAGCAGCGCAGCGTCCGGGGTGGAGACCCAGTACTTC. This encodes CASSAASGVETQYF.

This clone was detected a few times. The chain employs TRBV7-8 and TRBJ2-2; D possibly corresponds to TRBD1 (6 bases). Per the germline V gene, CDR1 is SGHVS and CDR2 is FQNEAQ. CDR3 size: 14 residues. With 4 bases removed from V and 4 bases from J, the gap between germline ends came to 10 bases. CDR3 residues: CASSSGHLTGELFF. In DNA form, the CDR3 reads TGTGCCAGCAGCTCGGGACACCTCACCGGGGAGCTGTTTTTT.

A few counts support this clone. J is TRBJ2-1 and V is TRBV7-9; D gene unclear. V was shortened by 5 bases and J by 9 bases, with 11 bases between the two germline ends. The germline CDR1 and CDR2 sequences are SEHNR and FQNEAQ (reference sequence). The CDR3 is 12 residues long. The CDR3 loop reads CASSPSSGEQFF. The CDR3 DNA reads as TGTGCCAGCAGCCCGTCCTCCGGTGAGCAGTTCTTC.

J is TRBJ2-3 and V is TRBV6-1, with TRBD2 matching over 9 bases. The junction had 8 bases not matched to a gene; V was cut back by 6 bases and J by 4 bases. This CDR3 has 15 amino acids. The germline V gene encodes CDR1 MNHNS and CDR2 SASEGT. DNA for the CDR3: TGTGCCAGCAGCCAGACTCGCGGGAGGGCAGATACGCAGTATTTT. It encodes CASSQTRGRADTQYF.

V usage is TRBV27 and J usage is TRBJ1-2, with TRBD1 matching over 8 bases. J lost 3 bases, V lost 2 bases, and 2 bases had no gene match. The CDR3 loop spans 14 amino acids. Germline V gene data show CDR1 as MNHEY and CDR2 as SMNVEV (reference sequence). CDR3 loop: CASSLKDRDYGYTF. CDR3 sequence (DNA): TGTGCCAGCAGTTTAAAGGACAGGGACTATGGCTACACCTTC.

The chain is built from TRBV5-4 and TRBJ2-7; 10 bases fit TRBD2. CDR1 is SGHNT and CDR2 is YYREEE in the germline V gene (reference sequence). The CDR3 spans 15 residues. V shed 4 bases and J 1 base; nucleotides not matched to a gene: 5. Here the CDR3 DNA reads TGTGCCAGCAGCCCTAGCGGGAGAAGGTCCTACGAGCAGTACTTC. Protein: CASSPSGRRSYEQYF.

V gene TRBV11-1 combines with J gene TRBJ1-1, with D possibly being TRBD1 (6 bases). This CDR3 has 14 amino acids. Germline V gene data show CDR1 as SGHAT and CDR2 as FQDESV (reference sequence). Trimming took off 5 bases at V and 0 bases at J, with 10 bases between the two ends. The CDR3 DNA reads TGTGCCAGCAGCGTCAGGGGTATGAACACTGAAGCTTTCTTT. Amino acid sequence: CASSVRGMNTEAFF.

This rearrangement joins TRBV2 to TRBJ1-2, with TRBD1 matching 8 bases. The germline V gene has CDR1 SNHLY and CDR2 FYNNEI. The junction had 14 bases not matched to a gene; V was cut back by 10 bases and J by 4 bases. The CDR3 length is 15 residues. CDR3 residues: CATQLSGGLGYGYTF. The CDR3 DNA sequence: TGTGCCACACAACTATCAGGGGGCCTCGGCTATGGCTACACCTTC. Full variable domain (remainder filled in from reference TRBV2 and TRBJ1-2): EPEVTQTPSHQVTQMGQEVILRCVPISNHLYFYWYRQILGQKVEFLVSFYNNEISEKSEIFDDQFSVERPDGSNFTLKIRSTKLEDSAMYFCATQLSGGLGYGYTFGSGTRLTVV.

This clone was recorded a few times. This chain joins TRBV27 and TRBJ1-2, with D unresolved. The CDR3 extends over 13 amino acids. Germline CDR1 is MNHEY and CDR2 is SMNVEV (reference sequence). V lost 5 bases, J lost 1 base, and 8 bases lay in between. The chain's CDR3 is CASSGDINYGYTF. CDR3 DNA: TGTGCCAGCAGTGGTGACATTAACTATGGCTACACCTTC.